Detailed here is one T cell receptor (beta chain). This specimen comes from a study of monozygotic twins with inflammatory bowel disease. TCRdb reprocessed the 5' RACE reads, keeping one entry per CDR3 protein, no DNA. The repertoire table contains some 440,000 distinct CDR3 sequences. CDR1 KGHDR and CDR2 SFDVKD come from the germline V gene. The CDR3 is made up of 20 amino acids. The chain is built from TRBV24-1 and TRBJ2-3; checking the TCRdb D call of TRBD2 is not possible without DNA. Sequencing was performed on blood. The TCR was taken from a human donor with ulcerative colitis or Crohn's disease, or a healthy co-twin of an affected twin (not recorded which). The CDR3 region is CATSDPGLAGERGGLDTQYF.